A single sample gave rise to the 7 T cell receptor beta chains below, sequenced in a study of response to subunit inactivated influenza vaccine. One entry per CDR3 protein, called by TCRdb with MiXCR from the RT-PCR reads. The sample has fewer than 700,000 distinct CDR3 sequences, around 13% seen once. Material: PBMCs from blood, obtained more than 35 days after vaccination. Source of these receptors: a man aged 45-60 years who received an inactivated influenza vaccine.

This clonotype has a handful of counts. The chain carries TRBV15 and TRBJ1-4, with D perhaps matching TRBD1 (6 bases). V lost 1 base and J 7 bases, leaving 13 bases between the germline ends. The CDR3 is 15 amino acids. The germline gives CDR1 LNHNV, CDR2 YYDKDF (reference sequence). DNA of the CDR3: TGTGCCACCAGCAGAGGGGGGACACTGGTTGAAAAACTGTTTTTT. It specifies CATSRGGTLVEKLFF.

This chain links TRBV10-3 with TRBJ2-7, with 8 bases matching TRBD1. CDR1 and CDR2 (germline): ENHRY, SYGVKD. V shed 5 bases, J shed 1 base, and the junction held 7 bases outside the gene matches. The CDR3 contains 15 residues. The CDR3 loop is CAISKGQGASYEQYF. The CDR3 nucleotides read TGTGCCATCAGTAAAGGACAGGGCGCATCCTACGAGCAGTACTTC.

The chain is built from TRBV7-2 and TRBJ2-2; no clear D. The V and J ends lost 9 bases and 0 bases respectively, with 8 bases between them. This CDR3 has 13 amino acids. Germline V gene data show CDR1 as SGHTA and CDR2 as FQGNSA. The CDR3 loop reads CARRTANTGELFF. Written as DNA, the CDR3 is TGTGCCAGAAGGACGGCGAACACCGGGGAGCTGTTTTTT.

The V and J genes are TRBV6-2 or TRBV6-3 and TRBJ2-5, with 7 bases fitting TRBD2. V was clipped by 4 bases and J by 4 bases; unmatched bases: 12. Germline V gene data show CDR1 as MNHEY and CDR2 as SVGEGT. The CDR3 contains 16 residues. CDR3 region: CASSSLAKSIGETQYF. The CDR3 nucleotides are TGTGCCAGCAGTTCACTAGCGAAATCCATAGGAGAGACCCAGTACTTC.

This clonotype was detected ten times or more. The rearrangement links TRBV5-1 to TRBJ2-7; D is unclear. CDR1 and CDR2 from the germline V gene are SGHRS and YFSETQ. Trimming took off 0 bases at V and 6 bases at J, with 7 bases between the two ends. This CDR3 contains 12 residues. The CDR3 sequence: CASSLDLFEQYF. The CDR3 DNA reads TGCGCCAGCAGCTTGGATCTTTTCGAGCAGTACTTC.

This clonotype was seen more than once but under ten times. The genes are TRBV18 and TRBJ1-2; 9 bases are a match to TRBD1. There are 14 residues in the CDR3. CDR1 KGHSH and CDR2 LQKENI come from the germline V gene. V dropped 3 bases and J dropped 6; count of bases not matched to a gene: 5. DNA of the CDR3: TGTGCCAGCTCACCCGAGACAGGGGGGGATGGCTACACCTTC. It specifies CASSPETGGDGYTF.

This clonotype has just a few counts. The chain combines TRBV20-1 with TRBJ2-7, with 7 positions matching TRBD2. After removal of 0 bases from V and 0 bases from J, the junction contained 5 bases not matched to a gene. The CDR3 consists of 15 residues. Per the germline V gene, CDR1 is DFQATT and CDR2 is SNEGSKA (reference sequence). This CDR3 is CSARDGASGSYEQYF. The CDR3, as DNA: TGCAGTGCTAGAGATGGGGCTAGCGGCTCCTACGAGCAGTACTTC.